Presented here are 23 T cell receptor beta chains from one specimen sequenced in a study of cytomegalovirus exposure and HLA in healthy donors. PCR primers comprised 60 Vbeta and 13 Jbeta primers. Repertoires were generated with immunoSEQ multiplex PCR, while TCRdb's copy carries only in-frame clones and drops some. The table has some 130,000 clones, roughly 82% seen once. Sequenced input: PBMCs. Source of these receptors: a male donor in good health and CMV-seropositive.

This chain uses TRBV18 with TRBJ2-3, with 11 bases aligning to TRBD2. The germline gives CDR1 KGHSH, CDR2 LQKENI. The CDR3 consists of 16 residues. Trimming took 2 bases from V and 4 from J; bases not matched to a gene: 5. The CDR3 DNA follows: TGTGCCAGCTCACCAAGGCCACTAGCGGGAGCAGATACGCAGTATTTT. Residues: CASSPRPLAGADTQYF. The variable domain in full, completed from reference TRBV18 and TRBJ2-3, reads NAGVMQNPRHLVRRRGQEARLRCSPMKGHSHVYWYRQLPEEGLKFMVYLQKENIIDESGMPKERFSAEFPKEGPSILRIQQVVRGDSAAYFCASSPRPLAGADTQYFGPGTRLTVL.

This sequence joins TRBV4-2 and TRBJ1-2; 8 bases agree with TRBD1. The V segment lost 4 bases and the J segment 0 bases; nucleotides outside the gene matches: 4. The CDR3 length is 15 residues. In germline, CDR1 is LGHNA, CDR2 YNFKEQ. CDR3 loop: CASSPTGGANYGYTF. The CDR3 region has the DNA TGTGCCAGCAGCCCTACAGGGGGAGCTAACTATGGCTACACCTTC.

This clone appeared a single time. The J gene is TRBJ2-3, the V gene TRBV6-5, with TRBD2 identical over 10 bases. The germline V gene has CDR1 MNHEY and CDR2 SVGAGI. The CDR3 has 16 residues. V lost 2 bases and J lost 2; bases outside the gene matches: 4. This CDR3 reads CASSYGGLATTDTQYF. The DNA for the CDR3 is TGTGCCAGCAGTTACGGGGGACTAGCGACCACAGATACGCAGTATTTT.

For this clone: This same CDR3 is encoded by further DNA sequences in the sample. The chain couples TRBV7-2 to TRBJ1-5; D is perhaps TRBD1 (5 bases). The germline V gene encodes CDR1 SGHTA and CDR2 FQGNSA. V lost 5 bases to trimming and J lost 4 bases, with 9 bases between them. The CDR3 runs 13 residues. CDR3 sequence: CASSPNRNQPQHF. DNA for the CDR3: TGTGCCAGCAGCCCTAACAGGAATCAGCCCCAGCATTTT.

V and J are TRBV5-4 and TRBJ1-1, with D possibly TRBD1 on 6 matching bases. This CDR3 spans 14 amino acids. Germline CDR1 SGHNT, CDR2 YYREEE (reference sequence). Trimming left V 3 bases short and J 7 bases short, with 16 bases between. The CDR3 nucleotides read TGTGCCAGCAGCTCCCAGGGACAATTCGTTGAAGCTTTCTTT. It yields the protein CASSSQGQFVEAFF.

This rearrangement joins TRBV19 to TRBJ2-2; TRBD1 agrees at 8 bases. CDR3 length: 15 amino acids. Per the germline V gene, CDR1 is LNHDA and CDR2 is SQIVND (reference sequence). The junction had 9 bases not matched to a gene; V was cut back by 6 bases and J by 6 bases. Written as DNA, the CDR3 is TGTGCCAGTAGCCCCAGACAGGGGTATCCCGGGGAGCTGTTTTTT. Amino acids: CASSPRQGYPGELFF.

Here the CDR3 DNA reads TGTGCCAGCAGCTTCTGGACAGGGGGAGGAGTAAGGCAAGAGACCCAGTACTTC. Amino acid sequence: CASSFWTGGGVRQETQYF. The chain employs TRBV7-9 and TRBJ2-5, with 10 bases that match TRBD1. The germline V gene has CDR1 SEHNR and CDR2 FQNEAQ (reference sequence). This CDR3 region has 18 residues. Trimming at V came to 3 bases and at J to 2 bases, leaving 12 bases not matched to a gene.

The genes are TRBV6-5 and TRBJ2-7, with D maybe TRBD1 (6 bases). CDR3 size: 13 residues. Germline V gene data show CDR1 as MNHEY and CDR2 as SVGAGI. V was cut by 6 bases and J by 6 bases, with 15 bases left in between. This CDR3 is CASSQGTVLEQYF. In nucleotides, the CDR3 is TGTGCCAGCAGCCAGGGGACGGTTCTCGAGCAGTACTTC.

The J gene is TRBJ2-7, the V gene TRBV5-8; D remains unclear. The CDR3 runs to 15 residues. V lost 0 bases and J lost 1, with 11 bases in between. Germline CDR1 is SGHTS and CDR2 is YDEGEE. In DNA, the CDR3 is TGTGCCAGCAGCTTGGGAGGAGCTATGTCCTACGAGCAGTACTTC. Its protein is CASSLGGAMSYEQYF.

The rearrangement uses TRBV5-4 and TRBJ2-3, with D possibly TRBD2 on 5 matching bases. Germline V gene data show CDR1 as SGHNT and CDR2 as YYREEE (reference sequence). CDR3 length: 17 residues. Trimming removed 0 bases from V and 0 bases from J, with 14 bases in between. DNA for the CDR3: TGTGCCAGCAGCTTGGGTAGCGCGCCGACTAGCACAGATACGCAGTATTTT. Translated, it gives CASSLGSAPTSTDTQYF. The full variable domain, completed using reference TRBV5-4 and TRBJ2-3, is ETGVTQSPTHLIKTRGQQVTLRCSSQSGHNTVSWYQQALGQGPQFIFQYYREEENGRGNFPPRFSGLQFPNYSSELNVNALELDDSALYLCASSLGSAPTSTDTQYFGPGTRLTVL.

The chain links TRBV28 to TRBJ2-7; D is perhaps TRBD1 (5 bases). Germline V CDR1 and CDR2: MDHEN, SYDVKM. There are 17 residues in the CDR3. Trimming stripped 8 bases from V and 4 bases from J, with 27 bases between. CDR3 sequence reads: CASGNPLGRAIEYEQYF. As DNA, the CDR3 is TGTGCCAGCGGTAACCCCCTAGGCAGGGCGATCGAGTACGAGCAGTACTTC.

The CDR3 loop reads CASSFEGNYGYTF. The CDR3 region has the DNA TGTGCCAGCAGCTTTGAGGGCAACTATGGCTACACCTTC. The gene calls are TRBV5-6 and TRBJ1-2; no reliable D call. The CDR3 runs to 13 residues. Trimming took off 2 bases at V and 2 bases at J, with 7 bases between the two ends. Germline CDR1 and CDR2: SGHDT and YYEEEE. Filled out from reference TRBV5-6 and TRBJ1-2, the complete variable domain reads DAGVTQSPTHLIKTRGQQVTLRCSPKSGHDTVSWYQQALGQGPQFIFQYYEEEERQRGNFPDRFSGHQFPNYSSELNVNALLLGDSALYLCASSFEGNYGYTFGSGTRLTVV.

This chain uses TRBV19 with TRBJ1-5, with TRBD1 as a possible D gene (6 bases). CDR3 length: 14 amino acids. V lost 3 bases and J 7 bases, leaving 13 bases between the germline ends. Germline assignment: CDR1 LNHDA and CDR2 SQIVND (reference sequence). CDR3 region: CASSMGGGEQPQHF. CDR3 nucleotide sequence: TGTGCCAGTAGTATGGGGGGGGGCGAGCAGCCCCAGCATTTT.

The V gene is TRBV6-1, the J gene TRBJ2-7; D may be TRBD2 (6 bases). CDR1 and CDR2 from the germline V gene are MNHNS and SASEGT. The CDR3 has 15 residues. Trimming removed 3 bases from V and 5 bases from J, with 17 bases in between. In nucleotides, the CDR3 is TGTGCCAGCAGTGACGGAGGGGCAGGTGAGGACGAGCAGTACTTC. It yields the protein CASSDGGAGEDEQYF.

The chain carries TRBV7-9 and TRBJ1-2, with TRBD1 matching over 9 bases. The CDR3 has 14 residues. With 6 bases clipped from V and 4 bases from J, the junction kept 6 bases outside the gene matches. Germline V gene lookup returns CDR1 SEHNR and CDR2 FQNEAQ (reference sequence). The CDR3 loop reads CASREGDRAYGYTF. Written as DNA, the CDR3 is TGTGCCAGCAGGGAAGGGGACAGGGCCTATGGCTACACCTTC.

The V and J genes are TRBV27 and TRBJ2-3; TRBD1 agrees at 7 bases. The ends lost 1 base at V and 5 bases at J; junction bases unmatched: 9. The CDR3 is 16 amino acids. The germline CDR1 and CDR2 sequences are MNHEY and SMNVEV (reference sequence). The CDR3 loop reads CASSLFGQDYRDTQYF. For the CDR3, the DNA is TGTGCCAGCAGTTTATTTGGACAGGATTATAGAGATACGCAGTATTTT.

The genes are TRBV7-8 and TRBJ2-7, with TRBD2 matching 14 bases. V shed 1 base and J 0 bases; nucleotides not matched to a gene: 2. Germline CDR1 SGHVS, CDR2 FQNEAQ. This CDR3 spans 17 amino acids. In DNA, the CDR3 is TGTGCCAGCAGCTTAGGGACTAGCGGGAGGTACTCCTACGAGCAGTACTTC. It is translated as CASSLGTSGRYSYEQYF.

This CDR3 reads CASGSGRGTGELFF. The CDR3 region has the DNA TGTGCCAGCGGTTCAGGGAGGGGCACCGGGGAGCTGTTTTTT. J is TRBJ2-2 and V is TRBV28; TRBD2 matches at 7 bases. Germline V gene data show CDR1 as MDHEN and CDR2 as SYDVKM. The CDR3 runs to 14 residues. With 8 bases clipped from V and 4 bases from J, the junction kept 7 bases outside the gene matches.

This rearrangement joins TRBV6-5 to TRBJ1-2; D gene ambiguous. Germline V gene data show CDR1 as MNHEY and CDR2 as SVGAGI. The V gene lost 8 bases and the J gene lost 4 bases, with 14 bases spanning the gap. This CDR3 spans 13 amino acids. This CDR3 is CASSINPGYGYTF. The CDR3 nucleotides are TGTGCCAGCTCGATAAACCCGGGCTATGGCTACACCTTC.

The J gene is TRBJ1-2, the V gene TRBV5-6; TRBD1 is a possible D gene (6 bases). Deletions cut 2 bases from V and 4 bases from J, with 15 bases between. The CDR3 has 15 residues. CDR1 is SGHDT and CDR2 is YYEEEE in the germline V gene. The CDR3 bases are TGTGCCAGCAGCTTATCGGCGCAGGGGACCTATGGCTACACCTTC. The encoded protein is CASSLSAQGTYGYTF.

This chain connects TRBV19 to TRBJ2-1; 11 nucleotides line up with TRBD1. This CDR3 comprises 19 residues. Germline V gene data show CDR1 as LNHDA and CDR2 as SQIVND (reference sequence). J was trimmed by 6 bases and V by 6 bases; bases with no gene match: 19. CDR3 sequence (DNA): TGTGCCAGTAGCGCAACCGGGACAGGGGGTTCCCTCTTATTCAATGAGCAGTTCTTC. It translates to CASSATGTGGSLLFNEQFF. Full variable domain (outside the CDR3, taken from reference TRBV19 and TRBJ2-1): DGGITQSPKYLFRKEGQNVTLSCEQNLNHDAMYWYRQDPGQGLRLIYYSQIVNDFQKGDIAEGYSVSREKKESFPLTVTSAQKNPTAFYLCASSATGTGGSLLFNEQFFGPGTRLTVL.

This chain uses TRBV28 with TRBJ2-7, with D maybe TRBD1 (6 bases). Trimming shortened V by 5 bases and J by 3 bases, and 14 bases separated the two germline ends. The germline V gene has CDR1 MDHEN and CDR2 SYDVKM. The CDR3 totals 14 residues. The CDR3, as DNA: TGTGCCAGCAGTAACACAGGGTTGCTCTACGAGCAGTACTTC. It translates to CASSNTGLLYEQYF.

V is TRBV15 and J is TRBJ2-7, with D uncertain. Germline V gene sequence: CDR1 LNHNV, CDR2 YYDKDF (reference sequence). V shed 0 bases and J shed 3 bases, with 3 bases lying between them. The CDR3 is 12 residues long. The CDR3: CATSRDVYEQYF. The CDR3, as DNA: TGTGCCACCAGCAGAGACGTCTACGAGCAGTACTTC. Complete variable domain (other parts from reference TRBV15 and TRBJ2-7): DAMVIQNPRYQVTQFGKPVTLSCSQTLNHNVMYWYQQKSSQAPKLLFHYYDKDFNNEADTPDNFQSRRPNTSFCFLDIRSPGLGDTAMYLCATSRDVYEQYFGPGTRLTVT.